This is a list of T cell receptor beta chains from one sample in a study of T cell changes during pregnancy in multiple sclerosis. Sequencing was performed with immunoSEQ multiplex PCR; in TCRdb, only in-frame clones are kept and a portion is missing. The sample lists about 75,000 clones, approximately 93% seen once, with 0.12% to 0.15% in the top ten. The sequenced sample was CD4+ T cells from peripheral blood mononuclear cells, obtained after pregnancy. The receptor set was obtained from a female donor with multiple sclerosis, enrolled in a pregnancy study. Each CDR3 is given with its conserved first and last residue. Fields, in order: CDR3 protein, CDR3 DNA, J gene, V gene, clone size, D gene. The D gene is left open where the match is weak. Clone size, where shown, is once, few, many, or a class for clones that have expanded.

CASSLGSGTSGYEQYF,TGTGCCAGCAGCTTAGGTTCCGGGACTAGCGGTTACGAGCAGTACTTC,TRBJ2-7,TRBV7-6,.,TRBD2
CASSIATHGTSGAFEQFF,TGTGCCAGTAGTATAGCCACCCACGGGACTAGCGGGGCTTTTGAGCAGTTCTTC,TRBJ2-1,TRBV19,.,TRBD2
CAWRQGKAFF,TGTGCCTGGAGGCAGGGTAAAGCTTTCTTT,TRBJ1-1,TRBV30,.,.
CASSLRQGIRDTQYF,TGTGCCAGCAGCTTACGACAGGGGATTCGAGATACGCAGTATTTT,TRBJ2-3,TRBV11-2,.,TRBD1
CSVEGLAGGYEQYF,TGCAGCGTTGAAGGACTAGCGGGTGGCTACGAGCAGTACTTC,TRBJ2-7,TRBV29-1,.,TRBD2
CASRIGLAGSNEQFF,TGTGCCAGCCGTATCGGACTAGCGGGTTCCAATGAGCAGTTCTTC,TRBJ2-1,TRBV6-1,.,TRBD2
CASSSGGRTSYGYTF,TGCGCCAGCAGCTCGGGGGGTCGGACCTCCTATGGCTACACCTTC,TRBJ1-2,TRBV5-1,.,.
CASSGLETQYF,TGTGCCAGCAGTGGACTTGAGACCCAGTACTTC,TRBJ2-5,TRBV25-1,once,.
CASSYHRDNSPLHF,TGTGCCAGCAGTTACCACCGGGATAATTCACCCCTCCACTTT,TRBJ1-6,TRBV6-5,once,.
CASTPDRNYGYTF,TGTGCCAGCACCCCGGACAGGAACTATGGCTACACCTTC,TRBJ1-2,TRBV9,.,TRBD1
CASSLGQSRGSEQFF,TGCGCCAGCAGCTTGGGACAGTCCCGTGGTAGTGAGCAGTTCTTC,TRBJ2-1,TRBV5-1,.,.
CASSPTSGANTGELFF,TGTGCCAGCAGTCCTACTAGCGGCGCGAACACCGGGGAGCTGTTTTTT,TRBJ2-2,TRBV6-4,.,TRBD2
CASSLSGGTSSPKLFF,TGTGCCAGCAGCCTATCGGGGGGGACATCGTCCCCTAAACTGTTTTTT,TRBJ1-4,TRBV7-2,.,.
CSAMGQRNEQFF,TGCAGCGCCATGGGACAGAGAAATGAGCAGTTCTTC,TRBJ2-1,TRBV29-1,few,TRBD1
CASSFEGGHQPQHF,TGTGCCAGCAGTTTTGAGGGGGGGCATCAGCCCCAGCATTTT,TRBJ1-5,TRBV28,.,.
CAISESLTSGSSSDTQYF,TGTGCCATCAGTGAGTCCCTAACTAGCGGGAGTAGTTCAGATACGCAGTATTTT,TRBJ2-3,TRBV10-3,.,TRBD2
CSVGNRGRDTEAFF,TGCAGCGTTGGCAACAGGGGGCGAGACACTGAAGCTTTCTTT,TRBJ1-1,TRBV29-1,once,TRBD1